The 12 T cell receptor beta chains below all came from one sample that was sequenced in a study of blood T cell repertoires in COVID-19. This table comes from immunoSEQ multiplex PCR, and its TCRdb copy is limited to in-frame clones, with some not included. The table shows about 150,000 clones, with more than 75% occurring only once. The sample was peripheral blood. Every receptor here comes from a woman aged 50 to 60 with acute or convalescent COVID-19.

V gene TRBV7-2 combines with J gene TRBJ2-7, with 10 nucleotides matching TRBD2. Losses at the gene ends were 5 bases for V and 4 bases for J; bases not matched to a gene: 8. The CDR3 length is 15 residues. Germline V lookup: CDR1 SGHTA, CDR2 FQGNSA. CDR3 sequence reads: CASSRTSGELYEQYF. CDR3 DNA: TGTGCCAGCAGCCGTACTAGCGGGGAATTGTACGAGCAGTACTTC.

V is TRBV7-9 and J is TRBJ1-1; D uncertain. There are 12 residues in the CDR3. Germline V gene sequence: CDR1 SEHNR, CDR2 FQNEAQ (reference sequence). With 5 bases removed from V and 3 bases from J, the gap between germline ends came to 7 bases. In DNA form, the CDR3 reads TGTGCCAGCAGCGCCCAGGACACTGAAGCTTTCTTT. Its translation is CASSAQDTEAFF.

The chain recombines TRBV24-1 with TRBJ2-6; 8 bases map to TRBD1. CDR3 size: 17 residues. V trimming: 5 bases; J trimming: 0 bases; junction bases outside the gene matches: 5. Germline V gene sequence: CDR1 KGHDR, CDR2 SFDVKD. The CDR3 reads CATSGGTGHSGANVLTF. The CDR3 DNA is TGTGCCACCAGTGGTGGGACAGGACACTCTGGGGCCAACGTCCTGACTTTC.

The chain carries TRBV3-1 (or the pseudogene TRBV3-2) and TRBJ2-1, with 9 bases identical to TRBD2. With 1 base clipped from V and 7 bases from J, the junction kept 11 bases outside the gene matches. The V gene's germline CDR1 is LGHDT and CDR2 YNNKEL (reference sequence). The CDR3 sequence is 17 residues long. The CDR3 bases are TGTGCCAGCAGCCAAGTCCCGGCTAGCGGGGAACCGAATGAGCAGTTCTTC. Protein product: CASSQVPASGEPNEQFF.

This clone has only a few counts. The J gene is TRBJ1-1, the V gene TRBV11-3; tentatively, D is TRBD1 (6 bases). The germline CDR1 and CDR2 sequences are SGHNT and YENEEA. The CDR3 contains 15 residues. V was shortened by 3 bases and J by 0 bases, with 11 bases between the two germline ends. The CDR3 reads CASSLGHPMNTEAFF. CDR3 coding DNA: TGTGCCAGCAGCTTGGGACACCCTATGAACACTGAAGCTTTCTTT.

This chain joins TRBV5-6 and TRBJ2-7, with 7 bases identical to TRBD1. In germline, CDR1 is SGHDT, CDR2 YYEEEE. The length of the CDR3 is 13 residues. V gave up 4 bases and J gave up 3 bases; unmatched junction bases: 4. CDR3 in amino acids: CASSQGQNYEQYF. The CDR3, as DNA: TGTGCCAGCAGCCAGGGACAGAACTACGAGCAGTACTTC.

As regards this clone: Other DNA variants within this sample encode the same CDR3. The V gene is TRBV27, the J gene TRBJ2-5; TRBD1 matches at 12 bases. Losses at the gene ends were 8 bases for V and 6 bases for J; bases not matched to a gene: 1. Germline V gives CDR1 MNHEY, CDR2 SMNVEV (reference sequence). The CDR3 runs 12 residues. The CDR3 DNA is TGTGCCAGCGGGACAGGGGGCAAGACCCAGTACTTC. This translates into CASGTGGKTQYF.

This chain links TRBV5-6 with TRBJ2-7, with TRBD1 matching over 9 bases. The V gene end was trimmed by 2 bases and the J gene end by 3 bases; junction bases not matched to a gene: 9. This CDR3 comprises 16 residues. Germline loops: CDR1 SGHDT, CDR2 YYEEEE. CDR3 nucleotides: TGTGCCAGCAGCTTTCGGCAGGGACAGGGACTCTACGAGCAGTACTTC. Its protein product is CASSFRQGQGLYEQYF.

This chain joins TRBV6-2 or TRBV6-3 and TRBJ2-7; D possibly corresponds to TRBD1 (6 bases). The CDR3 is 15 amino acids. Germline values: CDR1 MNHEY, CDR2 SVGEGT. Trimming stripped 4 bases from V and 4 bases from J, with 17 bases between. Here the CDR3 reads CASSSYTQGLYEQYF. CDR3 DNA sequence: TGTGCCAGCAGTTCGTACACACAGGGTTTGTACGAGCAGTACTTC.

The V gene is TRBV6-1, the J gene TRBJ2-1; D call uncertain. Trimming took 5 bases from V and 1 from J, leaving 3 bases between them. Germline-derived CDR1 and CDR2 are MNHNS and SASEGT. The CDR3 totals 12 residues. The CDR3 sequence is CASSYSYNEQFF. CDR3 DNA sequence: TGTGCCAGCAGTTATTCCTACAATGAGCAGTTCTTC.

V usage is TRBV6-5 and J usage is TRBJ2-3, with D possibly TRBD1 on 5 matching bases. The germline gives CDR1 MNHEY, CDR2 SVGAGI. This CDR3 spans 13 amino acids. V dropped 6 bases and J dropped 4 bases, with 11 bases sitting between them. In DNA, the CDR3 is TGTGCCAGCAGCTATGACAGATCAGATACGCAGTATTTT. Protein sequence: CASSYDRSDTQYF.

The J gene is TRBJ2-1, the V gene TRBV6-5, with TRBD1 matching over 8 bases. The germline gives CDR1 MNHEY, CDR2 SVGAGI. The CDR3 sequence is 15 residues long. The V segment lost 5 bases and the J segment 3 bases; nucleotides outside the gene matches: 6. The CDR3 nucleotides are TGTGCCAGCAGTACCACAGGGGGAGGCTACAATGAGCAGTTCTTC. Translating it yields CASSTTGGGYNEQFF.